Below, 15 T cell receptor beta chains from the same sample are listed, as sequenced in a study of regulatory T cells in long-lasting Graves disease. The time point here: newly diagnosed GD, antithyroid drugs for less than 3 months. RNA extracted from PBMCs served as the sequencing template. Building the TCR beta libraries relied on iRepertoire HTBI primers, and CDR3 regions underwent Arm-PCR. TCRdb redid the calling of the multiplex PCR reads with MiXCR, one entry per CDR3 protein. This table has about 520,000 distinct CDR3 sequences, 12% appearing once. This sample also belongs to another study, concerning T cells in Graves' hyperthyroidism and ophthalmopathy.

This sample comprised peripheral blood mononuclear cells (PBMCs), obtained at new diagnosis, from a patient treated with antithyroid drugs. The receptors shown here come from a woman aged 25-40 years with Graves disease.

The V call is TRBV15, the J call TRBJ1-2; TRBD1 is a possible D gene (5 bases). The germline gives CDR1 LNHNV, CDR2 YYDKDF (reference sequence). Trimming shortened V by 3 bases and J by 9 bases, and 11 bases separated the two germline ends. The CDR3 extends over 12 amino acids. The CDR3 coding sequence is TGTGCCACCAGCAGTGTCAGGGAAAGCTACACCTTC. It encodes CATSSVRESYTF.

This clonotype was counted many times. CDR3 loop: CASSPTPGSNYGYTF. CDR3 DNA sequence: TGTGCCAGCAGCCCCACGCCAGGGTCTAACTATGGCTACACCTTC. The chain joins TRBV5-6 to TRBJ1-2, with D perhaps matching TRBD1 (5 bases). Germline assignment: CDR1 SGHDT and CDR2 YYEEEE. This CDR3 comprises 15 residues. Trimming cost V 4 bases and J 0 bases, with 13 bases left between them.

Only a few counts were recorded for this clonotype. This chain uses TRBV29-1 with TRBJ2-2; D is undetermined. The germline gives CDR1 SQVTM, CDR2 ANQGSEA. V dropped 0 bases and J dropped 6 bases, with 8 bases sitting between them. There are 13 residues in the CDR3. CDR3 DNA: TGCAGCGTTGAAGATCTAAGGGCCGGGGAGCTGTTTTTT. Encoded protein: CSVEDLRAGELFF.

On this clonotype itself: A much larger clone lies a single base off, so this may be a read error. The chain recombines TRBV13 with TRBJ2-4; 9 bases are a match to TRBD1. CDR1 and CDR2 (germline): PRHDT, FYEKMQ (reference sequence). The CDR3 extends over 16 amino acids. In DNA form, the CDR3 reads TGTGCCAGCAGCTCACAGGGGGCTTGGACCAAAAACACTCAGTACTTC. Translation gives CASSSQGAWTKNTQYF.

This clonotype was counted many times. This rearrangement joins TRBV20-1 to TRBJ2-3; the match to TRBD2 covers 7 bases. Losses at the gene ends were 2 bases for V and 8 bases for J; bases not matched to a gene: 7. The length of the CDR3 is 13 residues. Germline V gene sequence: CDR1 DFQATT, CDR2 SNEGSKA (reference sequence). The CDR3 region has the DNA TGCAGTGCTAGAATAGCGGGTTTAGGTACGCAGTATTTT. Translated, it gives CSARIAGLGTQYF.

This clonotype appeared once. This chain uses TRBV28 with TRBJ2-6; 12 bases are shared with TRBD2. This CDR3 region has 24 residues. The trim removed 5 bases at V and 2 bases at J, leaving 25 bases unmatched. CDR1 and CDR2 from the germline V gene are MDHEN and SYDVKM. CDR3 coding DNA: TGTGCCAGCAGTCTGCGATACAGGGTACTAGCGGGAGGCTCAGAACCTCCTGGGGCCAACGTCCTGACTTTC. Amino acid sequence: CASSLRYRVLAGGSEPPGANVLTF.

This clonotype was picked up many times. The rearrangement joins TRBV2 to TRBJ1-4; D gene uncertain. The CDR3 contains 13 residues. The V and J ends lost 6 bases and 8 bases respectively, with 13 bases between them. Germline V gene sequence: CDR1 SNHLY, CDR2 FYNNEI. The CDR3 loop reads CASRELRYEKLFF. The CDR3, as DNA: TGTGCCAGCAGGGAGCTGAGGTACGAAAAACTGTTTTTT. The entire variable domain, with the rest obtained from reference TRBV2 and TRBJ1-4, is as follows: EPEVTQTPSHQVTQMGQEVILRCVPISNHLYFYWYRQILGQKVEFLVSFYNNEISEKSEIFDDQFSVERPDGSNFTLKIRSTKLEDSAMYFCASRELRYEKLFFGSGTQLSVL.

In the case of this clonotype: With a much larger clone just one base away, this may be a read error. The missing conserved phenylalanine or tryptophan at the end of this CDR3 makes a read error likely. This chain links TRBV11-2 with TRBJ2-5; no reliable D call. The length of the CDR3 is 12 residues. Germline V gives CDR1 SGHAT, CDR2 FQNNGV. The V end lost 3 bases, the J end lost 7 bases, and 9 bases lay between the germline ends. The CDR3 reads CASSFSTGTQYS. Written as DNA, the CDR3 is TGTGCCAGCAGCTTCTCAACGGGGACCCAGTACTCC.

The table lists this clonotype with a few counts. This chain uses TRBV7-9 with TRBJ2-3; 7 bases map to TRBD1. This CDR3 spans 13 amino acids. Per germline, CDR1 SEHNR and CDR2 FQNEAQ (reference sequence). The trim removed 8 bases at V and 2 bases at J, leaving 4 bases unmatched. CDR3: CASRDSLTDTQYF. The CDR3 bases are TGTGCCAGCCGGGACAGCCTCACAGATACGCAGTATTTT.

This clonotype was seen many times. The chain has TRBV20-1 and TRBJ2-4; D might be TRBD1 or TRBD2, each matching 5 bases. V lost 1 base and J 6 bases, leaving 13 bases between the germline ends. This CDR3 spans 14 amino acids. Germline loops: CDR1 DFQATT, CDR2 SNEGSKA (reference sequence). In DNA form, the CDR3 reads TGCAGTGCTAGAGTTTCTGGTGGGGGAAACATTCAGTACTTC. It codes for CSARVSGGGNIQYF.

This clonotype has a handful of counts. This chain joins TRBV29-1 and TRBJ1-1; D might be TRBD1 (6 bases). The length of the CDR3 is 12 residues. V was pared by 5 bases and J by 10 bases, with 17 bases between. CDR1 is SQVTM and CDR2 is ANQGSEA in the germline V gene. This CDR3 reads CSVTLGGFSAFF. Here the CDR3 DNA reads TGCAGCGTTACGCTCGGGGGCTTTTCAGCTTTCTTT.

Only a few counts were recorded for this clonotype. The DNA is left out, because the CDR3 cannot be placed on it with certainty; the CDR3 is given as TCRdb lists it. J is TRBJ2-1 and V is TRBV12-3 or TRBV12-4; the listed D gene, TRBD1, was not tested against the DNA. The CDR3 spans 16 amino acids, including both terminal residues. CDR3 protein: CASSLEVGIGARGEFF.

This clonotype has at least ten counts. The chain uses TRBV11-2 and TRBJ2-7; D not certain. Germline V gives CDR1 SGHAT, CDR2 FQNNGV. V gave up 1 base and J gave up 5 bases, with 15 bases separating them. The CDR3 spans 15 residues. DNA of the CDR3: TGTGCCAGCAGCTTAGTCGGCGTCGACGGAGACGAGCAGTACTTC. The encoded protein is CASSLVGVDGDEQYF. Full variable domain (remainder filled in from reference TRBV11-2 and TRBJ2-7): EAGVAQSPRYKIIEKRQSVAFWCNPISGHATLYWYQQILGQGPKLLIQFQNNGVVDDSQLPKDRFSAERLKGVDSTLKIQPAKLEDSAVYLCASSLVGVDGDEQYFGPGTRLTVT.

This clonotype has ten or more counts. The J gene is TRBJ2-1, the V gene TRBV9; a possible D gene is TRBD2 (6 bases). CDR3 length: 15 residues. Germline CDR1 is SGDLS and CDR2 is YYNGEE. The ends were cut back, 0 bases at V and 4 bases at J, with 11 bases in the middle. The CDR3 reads CASSVAGDSYNEQFF. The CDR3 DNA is TGTGCCAGCAGCGTAGCGGGAGACTCTTACAATGAGCAGTTCTTC.

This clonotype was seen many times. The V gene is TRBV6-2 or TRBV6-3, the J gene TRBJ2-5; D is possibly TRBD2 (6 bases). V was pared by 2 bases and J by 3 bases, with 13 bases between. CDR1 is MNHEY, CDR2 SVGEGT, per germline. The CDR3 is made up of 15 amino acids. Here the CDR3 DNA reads TGTGCCAGCAGTTACCCCTCGGCGGGGAAAGAGACCCAGTACTTC. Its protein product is CASSYPSAGKETQYF.